Each of the 7 T cell receptor beta chains below was sequenced from the same sample in a study of tumor and adjacent non-tumor tissue in lung cancer. The template was RNA from unsorted bulk tissue. Three rounds of nested PCR, following a modified ARM-PCR protocol, produced the TCRbeta library. From the multiplex PCR reads, TCRdb called clonotypes with MiXCR, one entry per CDR3 protein. Of 200,000 to 250,000 distinct CDR3 sequences detected, 70% to 75% appear once; the ten largest clones hold approximately 26%. Input material: lung tumor tissue. The source of these receptors is a man in his sixties with non-small cell lung cancer.

The V gene is TRBV12-3 or TRBV12-4, the J gene TRBJ2-1; tentatively, D is TRBD2 (6 bases). CDR3 length: 16 amino acids. The V end was cut by 5 bases, the J end by 3 bases, with 17 bases between. CDR3 sequence reads: CASSNPNGRSYNEQFF. The CDR3 DNA reads as TGTGCCAGCAGTAACCCGAACGGGAGAAGCTACAATGAGCAGTTCTTC.

To note about this clonotype: Mismatch with germline at one junction end may stem from a read error. The chain combines TRBV4-3 with TRBJ2-2; TRBD2 aligns across 8 bases. Per the germline V gene, CDR1 is LGHNA and CDR2 is YSLEER. CDR3 size: 18 residues. The CDR3 coding sequence is TGCGTCAGCAGCCAAGACTTGGCTAGCGGGTTCGGCACCGGGGAGCTGTTTTTT. The encoded protein is CVSSQDLASGFGTGELFF.

Remarks on this clonotype: Since a much larger clone is just one base distant, this may be a read error. V gene TRBV6-2 or TRBV6-3 combines with J gene TRBJ2-3; TRBD2 is a possible D gene (5 bases). From germline, CDR1 is MNHEY and CDR2 SVGEGT. The V end was cut by 6 bases, the J end by 13 bases, with 17 bases between. The CDR3 totals 12 residues. The CDR3 region has the DNA TGTGCCAGCAGCCCTAGCAGGAGAACGAAGTATTTT. Residues: CASSPSRRTKYF.

The chain uses TRBV5-1 and TRBJ2-7; 7 bases agree with TRBD1. J lost 4 bases, V lost 0 bases, and 19 bases had no gene match. Germline V gene lookup returns CDR1 SGHRS and CDR2 YFSETQ. This CDR3 is built from 19 residues. The CDR3 DNA sequence: TGCGCCAGCAGCTTGGGCCCGACAGGGACAACCTCCCCCTCTTACGAGCAGTACTTC. It is translated as CASSLGPTGTTSPSYEQYF. The full variable domain, completed using reference TRBV5-1 and TRBJ2-7, is KAGVTQTPRYLIKTRGQQVTLSCSPISGHRSVSWYQQTPGQGLQFLFEYFSETQRNKGNFPGRFSGRQFSNSRSEMNVSTLELGDSALYLCASSLGPTGTTSPSYEQYFGPGTRLTVT.

A note on this clonotype: A read error may produce the germline difference seen at one junction end. This chain uses TRBV11-1 with TRBJ2-5; D gene unclear. Germline V gene lookup returns CDR1 SGHAT and CDR2 FQDESV (reference sequence). CDR3 size: 15 residues. This CDR3 is CSSSLGTGFQETQYF. The CDR3 DNA sequence: TGTTCCAGCAGCTTAGGCACGGGTTTCCAAGAGACCCAGTACTTC.

Details on this clonotype: Possible read error: a much larger clone is one base away. V usage is TRBV29-1 and J usage is TRBJ1-5; maybe TRBD1 (5 bases). With 4 bases removed from V and 3 bases from J, the gap between germline ends came to 16 bases. There are 15 residues in the CDR3. The germline V gene encodes CDR1 SQVTM and CDR2 ANQGSEA. CDR3 loop: CSVAIGTGNNQPQHF. In nucleotides, the CDR3 is TGCAGCGTTGCTATAGGGACTGGTAACAATCAGCCCCAGCATTTT.

Comment on this clonotype: Mismatch with germline at one junction end may stem from a read error. V and J are TRBV24-1 and TRBJ1-2, with 7 bases fitting TRBD1. This CDR3 is 13 amino acids long. Germline V gene lookup returns CDR1 KGHDR and CDR2 SFDVKD. As DNA, the CDR3 is TGTGTCACCAGTGAAGGGACAGAATATGGCTACACCTTC. It codes for CVTSEGTEYGYTF.